Below are 8 T cell receptor beta chains sequenced from a single sample in a study of blood T cells in healthy people across ages. A second PCR of 7 to 11 cycles used a sample-barcoded 5' primer and a J-beta primer mix. TCRdb re-analysed the 5' RACE reads in MiXCR, keeping a single row per CDR3 protein. The profile covers approximately 760,000 distinct CDR3 sequences, with around 25% appearing a single time and 9% to 9.5% taken by the ten largest. These same data were also listed under a study on T cells of mothers and their children.

The sample taken for sequencing was blood. These receptors originate from a boy between 10 and 17 years old in good health.

This clonotype is labeled as medium-sized. V usage is TRBV6-6 and J usage is TRBJ2-5; the D call may be TRBD1 or TRBD2 (5 bases each). The CDR3 is 15 amino acids. V was cut by 6 bases and J by 5 bases, with 19 bases left in between. Germline CDR1 MNHNY, CDR2 SVGAGI (reference sequence). The CDR3 is CASRRAGTQDETQYF. The CDR3 nucleotides are TGTGCCAGCAGGCGTGCCGGGACGCAGGACGAGACCCAGTACTTC.

The rearrangement uses TRBV3-1 and TRBJ2-1, with TRBD1 identical over 8 bases. Trimming took 6 bases from V and 4 from J; bases not matched to a gene: 17. The CDR3 is 18 amino acids. Germline CDR1 is LGHDT and CDR2 is YNNKEL (reference sequence). The CDR3 DNA reads as TGTGCCAGCAGTCCCTATGCTCGGACAGGGACCGTATACAATGAGCAGTTCTTC. Translation: CASSPYARTGTVYNEQFF.

This clonotype came up many times. The rearrangement joins TRBV27 to TRBJ2-3; D ambiguous. Germline CDR1 MNHEY, CDR2 SMNVEV (reference sequence). CDR3 length: 13 amino acids. Trimming took 3 bases from V and 0 from J, leaving 4 bases between them. In DNA form, the CDR3 reads TGTGCCAGCAGTTTTCCAAGCACAGATACGCAGTATTTT. Translation: CASSFPSTDTQYF.

This clonotype has just one count. The chain has TRBV29-1 and TRBJ2-1; 10 bases align to TRBD2. Germline-derived CDR1 and CDR2 are SQVTM and ANQGSEA. The CDR3 sequence is 16 residues long. V trimming: 4 bases; J trimming: 6 bases; junction bases outside the gene matches: 12. CDR3 coding DNA: TGCAGCGTTGGGGGACTAGCGAGACTGCAGTCCAATGAGCAGTTCTTC. This encodes CSVGGLARLQSNEQFF.

The V call is TRBV6-5, the J call TRBJ2-4, with a weak D call TRBD1 (6 bases). The CDR3 runs 14 residues. CDR1 is MNHEY and CDR2 is SVGAGI in the germline V gene. Trimming took off 2 bases at V and 8 bases at J, with 13 bases between the two ends. CDR3 in DNA: TGTGCCAGCAGTTACGGGGCAGGGGTGGACATTCAGTACTTC. This codes for CASSYGAGVDIQYF.

Concerning this clonotype: At one boundary the junction diverges from the germline segment, which might be a read error. The V and J genes are TRBV20-1 and TRBJ1-2; possible D gene TRBD1, 5 bases. The germline V gene has CDR1 DFQATT and CDR2 SNEGSKA (reference sequence). The CDR3 is 16 residues long. The CDR3 loop reads CSVTHPGSGAFYGYTF. CDR3 DNA: TGCAGTGTTACCCACCCGGGGAGTGGGGCGTTCTATGGCTATACCTTC.

This clonotype was counted a few times. V and J are TRBV5-1 and TRBJ1-4, with TRBD1 matching over 7 bases. The ends lost 0 bases at V and 8 bases at J; junction bases unmatched: 16. Germline V lookup: CDR1 SGHRS, CDR2 YFSETQ. CDR3 length: 18 amino acids. CDR3 amino acids: CASSLGRDSFGSEEKLFF. CDR3 sequence (DNA): TGCGCCAGCAGCTTGGGACGGGACAGTTTCGGTTCTGAGGAAAAACTGTTTTTT.

This clonotype was observed at least ten times. The genes are TRBV24-1 and TRBJ2-7, with a tentative D call TRBD1 (5 bases). CDR3 size: 12 residues. CDR1 and CDR2 (germline): KGHDR, SFDVKD. The V gene lost 5 bases and the J gene lost 2 bases, with 6 bases spanning the gap. This chain's CDR3 is CATSGTTYEQYF. The CDR3 DNA is TGTGCCACCAGTGGGACAACCTACGAGCAGTACTTC.